Detailed here is one TCR beta chain. Combining a sample-barcoded 5' primer with a J-beta primer mix, a second PCR ran for about 7 to 11 cycles. TCRdb itself ran the 5' RACE reads through MiXCR, one entry per CDR3 protein. The sample contains approximately 780,000 distinct CDR3 sequences, roughly 25% of which appear only once. V was clipped by 5 bases and J by 8 bases, with 12 bases between them. The CDR3 is 12 residues long. Germline V gene data show CDR1 as SGHTA and CDR2 as FQGNSA. The study drew donors from healthy Caucasian individuals in Russia aged 6 to 90. The data were taken from a study of blood T cells in healthy people across ages. This same sample was also part of a study on T cells of mothers and their children.

What was sequenced was blood. J is TRBJ1-1 and V is TRBV7-2; perhaps TRBD1 as D (5 bases). This receptor was obtained from a boy aged 5-17 years in good health. Here the CDR3 reads CASSPRVGEAFF. CDR3 coding DNA: TGTGCCAGCAGCCCCAGGGTAGGCGAAGCTTTCTTT.